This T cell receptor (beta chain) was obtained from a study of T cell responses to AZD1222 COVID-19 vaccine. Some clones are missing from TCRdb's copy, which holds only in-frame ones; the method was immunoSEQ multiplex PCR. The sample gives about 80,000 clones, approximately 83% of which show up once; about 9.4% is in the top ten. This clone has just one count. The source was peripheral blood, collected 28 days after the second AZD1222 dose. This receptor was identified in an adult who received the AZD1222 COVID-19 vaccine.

Here the CDR3 DNA reads TGTGCCAGCAGCTTGGCCTGGGGCGCGTCCTACGAGCAGTACTTC. This gives the protein CASSLAWGASYEQYF. This sequence joins TRBV5-5 and TRBJ2-7; D is perhaps TRBD1 (5 bases). The CDR3 runs to 15 residues. CDR1 is SGHKS, CDR2 YYEKEE, per germline (reference sequence). The V end was cut by 0 bases, the J end by 1 base, with 11 bases between.